Listed below are T cell receptor beta chains from one sample, sequenced in a study of blood T cell repertoires in COVID-19. Produced via immunoSEQ multiplex PCR; TCRdb's table is partial and in-frame only. The data contain over 150,000 clones, about 85% of them singletons. The material sequenced was PBMCs or T cells enriched from blood (not recorded which). Every receptor here comes from a woman younger than 45 who had recovered from COVID-19. CDR3s include the opening cysteine and the closing phenylalanine or tryptophan. The order of the fields is J gene, clone size, D gene, V gene, CDR3 protein, CDR3 DNA. D genes are given only for firm matches. Only some rows state a clone size, as once, few, many or a class for expanded clones.

J gene: TRBJ1-1; clone size: many; D gene: TRBD1; V gene: TRBV19; CDR3 protein: CASSIGPGGGTEAFF; CDR3 DNA: TGTGCCAGTAGTATAGGACCAGGGGGCGGCACTGAAGCTTTCTTT
J gene: TRBJ1-1; clone size: NA; D gene: TRBD1; V gene: TRBV4-1; CDR3 protein: CASSRGQALSTEAFF; CDR3 DNA: TGCGCCAGCAGCCGAGGACAGGCGTTAAGCACTGAAGCTTTCTTT
J gene: TRBJ2-7; clone size: NA; D gene: NA; V gene: TRBV27; CDR3 protein: CASSLGAGSSYEQYF; CDR3 DNA: TGTGCCAGCAGTTTAGGGGCGGGGAGCTCCTACGAGCAGTACTTC
J gene: TRBJ1-5; clone size: NA; D gene: NA; V gene: TRBV9; CDR3 protein: CASSVASNQPQHF; CDR3 DNA: TGTGCCAGCAGCGTAGCAAGCAATCAGCCCCAGCATTTT
J gene: TRBJ1-1; clone size: NA; D gene: TRBD1; V gene: TRBV13; CDR3 protein: CASSLEGQGGTEAFF; CDR3 DNA: TGTGCCAGCAGCTTAGAGGGACAGGGCGGCACTGAAGCTTTCTTT
J gene: TRBJ2-3; clone size: NA; D gene: NA; V gene: TRBV7-9; CDR3 protein: CASSLRGQRDTDTQYF; CDR3 DNA: TGTGCCAGCAGCTTACGAGGACAGAGGGACACAGATACGCAGTATTTT
J gene: TRBJ1-2; clone size: once; D gene: NA; V gene: TRBV6-5; CDR3 protein: CASTLNTGSFGYTF; CDR3 DNA: TGTGCCAGCACCCTAAACACAGGGTCATTTGGCTACACCTTC
J gene: TRBJ2-5; clone size: NA; D gene: TRBD2; V gene: TRBV5-1; CDR3 protein: CASSSSGSETQYF; CDR3 DNA: TGCGCCAGCAGCTCTAGCGGGTCTGAGACCCAGTACTTC
J gene: TRBJ2-1; clone size: NA; D gene: TRBD2; V gene: TRBV18; CDR3 protein: CASSPAGLAGIEQFF; CDR3 DNA: TGTGCCAGCTCACCAGCAGGACTAGCGGGTATTGAGCAGTTCTTC
J gene: TRBJ2-4; clone size: NA; D gene: NA; V gene: TRBV19; CDR3 protein: CASGTRGSKNIQYF; CDR3 DNA: TGTGCCAGTGGTACTAGGGGATCCAAAAACATTCAGTACTTC
J gene: TRBJ1-2; clone size: NA; D gene: TRBD1; V gene: TRBV28; CDR3 protein: CASETTGHGYGYTF; CDR3 DNA: TGTGCCAGCGAAACGACAGGGCACGGCTATGGCTACACCTTC
J gene: TRBJ2-7; clone size: NA; D gene: TRBD1; V gene: TRBV5-4; CDR3 protein: CASSPGGSYEQYF; CDR3 DNA: TGTGCCAGCAGCCCAGGGGGAAGCTACGAGCAGTACTTC
J gene: TRBJ2-3; clone size: NA; D gene: TRBD2; V gene: TRBV15; CDR3 protein: CATNGLAGGSSTDTQYF; CDR3 DNA: TGTGCCACCAACGGGCTAGCGGGGGGAAGTAGCACAGATACGCAGTATTTT
J gene: TRBJ2-3; clone size: once; D gene: TRBD2; V gene: TRBV27; CDR3 protein: CASRPGLAGQLSTDTQYF; CDR3 DNA: TGTGCCAGCAGGCCCGGACTAGCGGGGCAACTGAGCACAGATACGCAGTATTTT
J gene: TRBJ2-7; clone size: NA; D gene: NA; V gene: TRBV5-6; CDR3 protein: CASSLVQGRDEQYF; CDR3 DNA: TGTGCCAGCAGCTTGGTACAGGGCCGGGACGAGCAGTACTTC
J gene: TRBJ1-5; clone size: NA; D gene: NA; V gene: TRBV5-1; CDR3 protein: CASSPRGGQPQHF; CDR3 DNA: TGCGCCAGCAGCCCTCGGGGAGGGCAGCCCCAGCATTTT
J gene: TRBJ1-4; clone size: few; D gene: NA; V gene: TRBV25-1; CDR3 protein: CASSYGTSGEEKLFF; CDR3 DNA: TGTGCCAGCAGTTACGGGACGTCGGGGGAGGAAAAACTGTTTTTT
J gene: TRBJ1-2; clone size: once; D gene: TRBD1; V gene: TRBV7-2; CDR3 protein: CASSLDPGQGGGYTF; CDR3 DNA: TGTGCCAGCAGCTTAGATCCGGGACAGGGCGGGGGCTACACCTTC
J gene: TRBJ2-7; clone size: NA; D gene: TRBD1; V gene: TRBV25-1; CDR3 protein: CASGGRTGRYEQYF; CDR3 DNA: TGTGCCAGCGGGGGGCGGACAGGGAGGTACGAGCAGTACTTC
J gene: TRBJ1-1; clone size: NA; D gene: NA; V gene: TRBV10-3; CDR3 protein: CAISEQVSNTEAFF; CDR3 DNA: TGTGCCATCAGTGAACAGGTCTCTAACACTGAAGCTTTCTTT
J gene: TRBJ1-2; clone size: NA; D gene: NA; V gene: TRBV7-3; CDR3 protein: CASSSDDNSYYGYTF; CDR3 DNA: TGTGCCAGCAGCTCGGATGACAATTCTTACTATGGCTACACCTTC
J gene: TRBJ1-6; clone size: NA; D gene: NA; V gene: TRBV28; CDR3 protein: CASRGPNSPLHF; CDR3 DNA: TGTGCCAGCAGGGGCCCTAATTCACCCCTCCACTTT
J gene: TRBJ2-1; clone size: NA; D gene: NA; V gene: TRBV19; CDR3 protein: CASSRTGGSYNEQFF; CDR3 DNA: TGTGCCAGTAGTCGTACAGGTGGGTCCTACAATGAGCAGTTCTTC
J gene: TRBJ1-2; clone size: NA; D gene: NA; V gene: TRBV7-9; CDR3 protein: CASSQQGFGYTF; CDR3 DNA: TGTGCCAGCAGCCAACAGGGCTTCGGCTACACCTTC
J gene: TRBJ2-7; clone size: NA; D gene: TRBD1; V gene: TRBV9; CDR3 protein: CASSGSGTGGDEQYF; CDR3 DNA: TGTGCCAGCAGCGGCTCCGGGACAGGGGGGGACGAGCAGTACTTC
J gene: TRBJ1-2; clone size: NA; D gene: TRBD1; V gene: TRBV19; CDR3 protein: CASSIVPGQGNGYTF; CDR3 DNA: TGTGCCAGTAGCATAGTCCCGGGACAGGGGAACGGCTACACCTTC
J gene: TRBJ2-7; clone size: NA; D gene: NA; V gene: TRBV5-6; CDR3 protein: CASSLGPEDGESYEQYF; CDR3 DNA: TGTGCCAGCAGCTTGGGGCCGGAGGACGGTGAGTCCTACGAGCAGTACTTC
J gene: TRBJ1-2; clone size: NA; D gene: NA; V gene: TRBV12-3/TRBV12-4; CDR3 protein: CASRDIYGYTF; CDR3 DNA: TGTGCCAGCAGGGACATCTATGGCTACACCTTC
J gene: TRBJ2-3; clone size: NA; D gene: NA; V gene: TRBV6-5; CDR3 protein: CASSYYGTPNLDTQYF; CDR3 DNA: TGTGCCAGCAGTTACTACGGGACTCCCAATTTGGATACGCAGTATTTT
J gene: TRBJ1-3; clone size: few; D gene: NA; V gene: TRBV27; CDR3 protein: CAVGRHSSGNTIYF; CDR3 DNA: TGTGCAGTAGGCAGACACAGCTCTGGAAACACCATATATTTT
J gene: TRBJ2-3; clone size: NA; D gene: TRBD2; V gene: TRBV12-5; CDR3 protein: CASGLVAGDGTDTQYF; CDR3 DNA: TGTGCTAGTGGTTTGGTAGCGGGGGATGGCACAGATACGCAGTATTTT
J gene: TRBJ2-1; clone size: NA; D gene: NA; V gene: TRBV7-2; CDR3 protein: CASSFNQRVNEQFF; CDR3 DNA: TGTGCCAGCAGCTTTAACCAGCGGGTTAATGAGCAGTTCTTC
J gene: TRBJ1-1; clone size: NA; D gene: NA; V gene: TRBV9; CDR3 protein: CASSVDAGFAEAFF; CDR3 DNA: TGTGCCAGCAGCGTAGATGCCGGTTTCGCTGAAGCTTTCTTT
J gene: TRBJ1-6; clone size: NA; D gene: TRBD1; V gene: TRBV18; CDR3 protein: CASSLPGTGGNSPLHF; CDR3 DNA: TGTGCCAGCTCACTGCCCGGGACAGGGGGCAATTCACCCCTCCACTTT
J gene: TRBJ1-6; clone size: NA; D gene: TRBD1; V gene: TRBV13; CDR3 protein: CASSDGGQGRSPLHF; CDR3 DNA: TGTGCCAGCAGCGATGGGGGACAGGGGCGTTCACCCCTCCACTTT
J gene: TRBJ1-1; clone size: NA; D gene: NA; V gene: TRBV12-3/TRBV12-4; CDR3 protein: CASIPDTHTEAFF; CDR3 DNA: TGTGCCAGCATTCCGGACACCCACACTGAAGCTTTCTTT
J gene: TRBJ2-3; clone size: few; D gene: NA; V gene: TRBV6-5; CDR3 protein: CASSSLVGRFADTQYF; CDR3 DNA: TGTGCCAGCAGTTCCCTAGTTGGCCGGTTCGCAGATACGCAGTATTTT
J gene: TRBJ1-3; clone size: NA; D gene: TRBD1; V gene: TRBV5-4; CDR3 protein: CASSLGRGQGAGNTIYF; CDR3 DNA: TGTGCCAGCAGCCTTGGTAGAGGACAGGGGGCTGGAAACACCATATATTTT
J gene: TRBJ1-4; clone size: NA; D gene: NA; V gene: TRBV20-1; CDR3 protein: CSASMRRAEKLFF; CDR3 DNA: TGCAGTGCTAGTATGAGGAGGGCTGAAAAACTGTTTTTT
J gene: TRBJ1-1; clone size: NA; D gene: NA; V gene: TRBV5-8; CDR3 protein: CASSPGTVGNTEAFF; CDR3 DNA: TGTGCCAGCAGCCCCGGGACTGTAGGGAACACTGAAGCTTTCTTT
J gene: TRBJ1-2; clone size: NA; D gene: NA; V gene: TRBV19; CDR3 protein: CASSPMDYGRDYGYTF; CDR3 DNA: TGTGCCAGTAGTCCAATGGACTACGGGAGAGACTATGGCTACACCTTC
J gene: TRBJ2-7; clone size: NA; D gene: TRBD1; V gene: TRBV7-8; CDR3 protein: CASSLAIRGNTYEQYF; CDR3 DNA: TGTGCCAGCAGCTTAGCGATCAGGGGGAATACCTACGAGCAGTACTTC
J gene: TRBJ2-7; clone size: NA; D gene: NA; V gene: TRBV24-1; CDR3 protein: CATSDGAGWLPYEQYF; CDR3 DNA: TGTGCCACCAGTGATGGGGCAGGGTGGCTTCCCTACGAGCAGTACTTC
J gene: TRBJ2-3; clone size: NA; D gene: NA; V gene: TRBV18; CDR3 protein: CASSPPGVADTQYF; CDR3 DNA: TGTGCCAGCTCACCACCAGGGGTGGCAGATACGCAGTATTTT
J gene: TRBJ2-7; clone size: NA; D gene: NA; V gene: TRBV19; CDR3 protein: CASSTSSVTFYEQYF; CDR3 DNA: TGTGCCAGTAGTACCTCTTCTGTCACATTCTACGAGCAGTACTTC
J gene: TRBJ2-1; clone size: NA; D gene: TRBD2; V gene: TRBV5-4; CDR3 protein: CASSPRDYYNEQFF; CDR3 DNA: TGTGCCAGCAGCCCGAGGGACTACTACAATGAGCAGTTCTTC
J gene: TRBJ1-4; clone size: NA; D gene: TRBD1; V gene: TRBV4-2; CDR3 protein: CASSQTGSLNEKLFF; CDR3 DNA: TGTGCCAGCAGCCAGACAGGGTCGCTTAATGAAAAACTGTTTTTT
J gene: TRBJ1-2; clone size: NA; D gene: NA; V gene: TRBV6-5; CDR3 protein: CASSYSGRATYGYTF; CDR3 DNA: TGTGCCAGCAGTTACTCGGGGCGAGCAACCTATGGCTACACCTTC
J gene: TRBJ1-1; clone size: once; D gene: NA; V gene: TRBV19; CDR3 protein: CATMGGVDTEAFF; CDR3 DNA: TGTGCCACCATGGGAGGAGTGGACACTGAAGCTTTCTTT
J gene: TRBJ1-1; clone size: NA; D gene: NA; V gene: TRBV6-2/TRBV6-3; CDR3 protein: CASSYVQVNTEAFF; CDR3 DNA: TGTGCCAGCAGTTACGTACAGGTGAACACTGAAGCTTTCTTT